One and the same sample provided the 24 T cell receptor beta chains below, sequenced in a study of early T cells in non-severe SARS-CoV-2 infection. MiXCR was run by TCRdb on the 5' RACE reads, yielding one entry per CDR3 protein. This table holds 35,000 to 50,000 distinct CDR3 sequences, under 30% found once. Sequenced material: whole blood, taken at baseline. These TCRs come from an adult who was a healthcare worker with PCR-confirmed SARS-CoV-2 infection or an uninfected control (not recorded which).

This clonotype was counted between two and nine times. The chain uses TRBV6-6 and TRBJ2-2, with 8 bases identical to TRBD2. Per germline, CDR1 MNHNY and CDR2 SVGAGI (reference sequence). The CDR3 extends over 14 amino acids. The trim removed 5 bases at V and 3 bases at J, leaving 2 bases unmatched. The CDR3 nucleotides read TGTGCCAGCAGTGGGACTAGATACACCGGGGAGCTGTTTTTT. It yields the protein CASSGTRYTGELFF.

V and J are TRBV10-3 and TRBJ2-7; 7 bases fit TRBD1. The CDR3 covers 16 residues. Per germline, CDR1 ENHRY and CDR2 SYGVKD. V was clipped by 6 bases and J by 1 base; unmatched bases: 12. Here the CDR3 reads CAIRDINRDRSYEQYF. CDR3 DNA: TGTGCCATCAGAGACATCAACCGGGACAGATCCTACGAGCAGTACTTC.

The table lists this clonotype with a few counts. This chain connects TRBV30 to TRBJ1-2, with 9 bases identical to TRBD1. The CDR3 totals 13 residues. Germline CDR1 is GTSNPN and CDR2 is SVGIG (reference sequence). The J segment lost 8 bases and the V segment lost 1 base, leaving 5 bases of the junction unmatched. The CDR3 here is CAWSAQGARGYTF. DNA of the CDR3: TGTGCCTGGAGTGCACAGGGGGCGAGGGGCTACACCTTC.

The gene calls are TRBV5-5 and TRBJ2-7, with 9 bases lining up with TRBD1. CDR1 is SGHKS and CDR2 is YYEKEE in the germline V gene (reference sequence). The CDR3 totals 14 residues. V lost 1 base and J lost 5; bases outside the gene matches: 4. The CDR3, as DNA: TGTGCCAGCAGCTTGCGGGACAGGGCACACGAGCAGTACTTC. Its protein product is CASSLRDRAHEQYF.

This clonotype showed up many times. The chain carries TRBV12-3 or TRBV12-4 and TRBJ1-1; D possibly corresponds to TRBD1 (5 bases). The ends were cut back, 5 bases at V and 5 bases at J, with 24 bases in the middle. CDR3 length equals 17 residues. The CDR3 is CASSTPIQGMPGTEAFF. The CDR3, as DNA: TGTGCCAGCAGTACCCCCATCCAGGGTATGCCTGGGACTGAAGCTTTCTTT.

The CDR3 DNA sequence: TGCGCCAGCAGCTTATCGGGGACATCCGGAAACACCATATATTTT. This translates into CASSLSGTSGNTIYF. The J gene is TRBJ1-3, the V gene TRBV5-1; maybe TRBD1 (6 bases). The CDR3 is made up of 15 amino acids. The V end lost 2 bases, the J end lost 4 bases, and 13 bases lay between the germline ends. From germline, CDR1 is SGHRS and CDR2 YFSETQ.

The chain links TRBV20-1 to TRBJ2-7; D possibly matches TRBD1 or TRBD2 (5 bases each). Germline V CDR1 and CDR2: DFQATT, SNEGSKA (reference sequence). V was shortened by 5 bases and J by 6 bases, with 20 bases between the two germline ends. The CDR3 has 14 residues. CDR3 residues: CSAEAGATQGEQYF. The CDR3 DNA is TGCAGTGCTGAAGCCGGGGCAACACAAGGCGAGCAGTACTTC.

This sequence joins TRBV4-1 and TRBJ1-4; no definite D call. V dropped 1 base and J dropped 8 bases, with 11 bases sitting between them. This CDR3 comprises 14 residues. The germline V gene has CDR1 MGHRA and CDR2 YSYEKL. The CDR3 nucleotides read TGCGCCAGCAGCCAAGGAGGGTTTAAGGAAAAACTGTTTTTT. This sequence encodes CASSQGGFKEKLFF.

The chain has TRBV7-2 and TRBJ2-2; possibly TRBD1 for D (6 bases). V shed 5 bases and J shed 0 bases, with 13 bases lying between them. There are 16 residues in the CDR3. CDR1 is SGHTA, CDR2 FQGNSA, per germline. CDR3 protein: CASSRDGTPNTGELFF. CDR3 nucleotides: TGTGCCAGCAGCAGAGACGGGACACCGAACACCGGGGAGCTGTTTTTT.

V and J are TRBV6-2 or TRBV6-3 and TRBJ1-2; D not resolved. Germline-derived CDR1 and CDR2 are MNHEY and SVGEGT. This CDR3 spans 13 amino acids. The V end was cut by 2 bases, the J end by 2 bases, with 6 bases between. The CDR3 sequence is CASSYGRNYGYTF. CDR3 bases: TGTGCCAGCAGTTACGGCAGAAACTATGGCTACACCTTC.

The chain has TRBV20-1 and TRBJ2-5, with 7 bases matching TRBD2. The germline V gene encodes CDR1 DFQATT and CDR2 SNEGSKA (reference sequence). Trimming removed 4 bases from V and 1 base from J; junction bases left unmatched: 9. The length of the CDR3 is 15 residues. CDR3 amino acids: CSATPLGGAQETQYF. The CDR3, as DNA: TGCAGTGCTACGCCCCTGGGAGGGGCCCAAGAGACCCAGTACTTC.

The V gene is TRBV3-1, the J gene TRBJ2-1, with 10 nucleotides matching TRBD2. Unmatched junction bases numbered 4, after V lost 1 base and J lost 4 bases. CDR1 is LGHDT and CDR2 is YNNKEL in the germline V gene (reference sequence). CDR3 size: 16 residues. Here the CDR3 DNA reads TGTGCCAGCAGCCAAGGAACAGCGGGGGGGTACAATGAGCAGTTCTTC. Its protein is CASSQGTAGGYNEQFF.

Ten or more counts support this clonotype. The chain employs TRBV6-6 and TRBJ2-5; tentatively, D is TRBD2 (5 bases). V lost 0 bases to trimming and J lost 0 bases, with 11 bases between them. CDR1 is MNHNY, CDR2 SVGAGI, per germline (reference sequence). This CDR3 is 16 amino acids long. CDR3 sequence: CASSYSTGEYQETQYF. The CDR3, as DNA: TGTGCCAGCAGTTACTCGACCGGGGAGTACCAAGAGACCCAGTACTTC.

This clonotype was detected ten times or more. The rearrangement joins TRBV30 to TRBJ1-2, with D tentatively TRBD1 (6 bases). This CDR3 is built from 14 residues. V lost 3 bases and J 2 bases, leaving 13 bases between the germline ends. Germline CDR1 reads GTSNPN; CDR2 reads SVGIG (reference sequence). This CDR3 reads CAWSRTDKNYGYTF. The CDR3 coding sequence is TGTGCCTGGAGCCGGACAGACAAAAACTATGGCTACACCTTC.

Ten or more counts support this clonotype. As DNA, the CDR3 is TGTGCCAGCAGTGAATCCGAAAAGAACACTGAAGCTTTCTTT. This codes for CASSESEKNTEAFF. V is TRBV6-1 and J is TRBJ1-1; no definite D call. Germline V gene lookup returns CDR1 MNHNS and CDR2 SASEGT. This CDR3 has 14 amino acids. V lost 2 bases, J lost 1 base, and 8 bases lay in between.

This clonotype turned up a few times. This CDR3 reads CASRAGDRGPYEQYF. CDR3 in DNA: TGTGCCAGCAGGGCTGGGGACAGGGGACCCTACGAGCAGTACTTC. The chain uses TRBV6-6 and TRBJ2-7; 10 positions match TRBD1. The germline CDR1 and CDR2 sequences are MNHNY and SVGAGI (reference sequence). The CDR3 consists of 15 residues. The V gene end was trimmed by 6 bases and the J gene end by 2 bases; junction bases not matched to a gene: 7.

This clonotype was found a few times. The J gene is TRBJ2-1, the V gene TRBV12-3 or TRBV12-4; D perhaps matches TRBD2 (7 bases). The CDR3 is 15 residues long. Trimming cost V 3 bases and J 6 bases, with 15 bases left between them. The CDR3 here is CASSFVGGAANEQFF. In nucleotides, the CDR3 is TGTGCCAGCAGTTTCGTAGGGGGGGCCGCCAATGAGCAGTTCTTC.

The chain links TRBV23-1 to TRBJ2-1; 9 positions agree with TRBD1. TRBV23-1 is given ORF status, its function remaining uncertain. V lost 2 bases, J lost 0 bases, and 11 bases stayed unmatched. CDR3 length: 19 residues. The CDR3 spells CASSQRNTGGPSSYNEQFF. The CDR3 DNA sequence: TGCGCCAGCAGTCAACGAAATACAGGGGGCCCAAGCTCCTACAATGAGCAGTTCTTC.

V and J are TRBV19 and TRBJ2-3; 9 bases map to TRBD2. V was clipped by 3 bases and J by 5 bases; unmatched bases: 3. The V gene's germline CDR1 is LNHDA and CDR2 SQIVND (reference sequence). The CDR3 consists of 14 residues. Here the CDR3 DNA reads TGTGCCAGTAGTATGGGACTAGCAAAAGATACGCAGTATTTT. Its translation is CASSMGLAKDTQYF.

In its sample, this clonotype was seen a few times. J is TRBJ2-1 and V is TRBV6-2 or TRBV6-3; 9 bases line up with TRBD1. With V trimmed by 4 bases and J by 6 bases, 7 bases remained unmatched. CDR3 length: 15 residues. Germline V lookup: CDR1 MNHEY, CDR2 SVGEGT. The CDR3 here is CASSSRTGARNEQFF. The CDR3 DNA is TGTGCCAGCAGTTCCCGGACAGGGGCCCGCAATGAGCAGTTCTTC.

The chain couples TRBV5-6 to TRBJ2-7; TRBD1 agrees at 8 bases. Germline CDR1 is SGHDT and CDR2 is YYEEEE. The CDR3 sequence is 13 residues long. V was pared by 4 bases and J by 7 bases, with 7 bases of the junction left unmatched. The CDR3 DNA sequence: TGTGCCAGCAGCGCGACAGGGGCAGGAGAGCAGTACTTC. Protein: CASSATGAGEQYF. Full variable domain (outside the CDR3, taken from reference TRBV5-6 and TRBJ2-7): DAGVTQSPTHLIKTRGQQVTLRCSPKSGHDTVSWYQQALGQGPQFIFQYYEEEERQRGNFPDRFSGHQFPNYSSELNVNALLLGDSALYLCASSATGAGEQYFGPGTRLTVT.

The chain has TRBV7-8 and TRBJ2-1; D might be TRBD1 or TRBD2, each matching 5 bases. The germline gives CDR1 SGHVS, CDR2 FQNEAQ. CDR3 length: 15 amino acids. The V end was cut by 5 bases, the J end by 0 bases, with 11 bases between. CDR3 protein: CASSHRGPSYNEQFF. The CDR3 coding sequence is TGTGCCAGCAGCCATCGGGGCCCCTCCTACAATGAGCAGTTCTTC.

This clonotype showed up just a few times. The CDR3 DNA is TGTGCCAGCAGCCGGGAGGAGGGGGCCCACGAGCAGTACTTC. It yields the protein CASSREEGAHEQYF. The gene calls are TRBV5-5 and TRBJ2-7, with D possibly called TRBD1 or TRBD2 (7 bases each). The CDR3 length is 14 residues. CDR1 and CDR2 from the germline V gene are SGHKS and YYEKEE (reference sequence). V dropped 4 bases and J dropped 5 bases, with 16 bases sitting between them.

The chain recombines TRBV12-3 or TRBV12-4 with TRBJ1-3, with D possibly TRBD1 on 6 matching bases. Trimming cost V 6 bases and J 4 bases, with 16 bases left between them. The CDR3 has 15 residues. CDR3 DNA: TGTGCCAGCAGGGCCCTTTGGGGGGGCGGAAACACCATATATTTT. Translating gives CASRALWGGGNTIYF.